This TCR beta chain came from a study of cytomegalovirus exposure and HLA in healthy donors. Study context: Caucasian-associated ancestry cluster membership applied to about 77% of around 400 genotyped donors.

Though probably carrying unrecorded immune exposures, donors were nominally healthy at sampling. Both 60 Vbeta primers and 13 Jbeta primers went into the PCR. Generated by immunoSEQ multiplex PCR, the TCRdb table keeps only in-frame clones and is missing some. The sample comprises 100,000 to 120,000 clones, 83% of which are singletons, and 6% to 7.5% rests with the top ten. To note about this clone: The antigen is unknown.

Regarding the study as a whole: The presence/absence work took it that sequencing depth was about the same across donors. A further, later analysis showed that HLA-associated TCR beta chains (compared with equally common others) were more clonally expanded.

CDR1 is SGHDN, CDR2 FVKESK, per germline. Losses at the gene ends were 3 bases for V and 0 bases for J; bases not matched to a gene: 5. CDR3 length: 15 amino acids. Sequencing was done on a sample of PBMCs. V gene TRBV14 combines with J gene TRBJ2-7; 7 bases fit TRBD2. This TCR was recovered from a man aged 18-30 years in good health and CMV-seronegative. The CDR3 loop reads CASSHSGPSSYEQYF. CDR3 nucleotide sequence: TGTGCCAGCAGCCATAGCGGGCCGAGCTCCTACGAGCAGTACTTC.